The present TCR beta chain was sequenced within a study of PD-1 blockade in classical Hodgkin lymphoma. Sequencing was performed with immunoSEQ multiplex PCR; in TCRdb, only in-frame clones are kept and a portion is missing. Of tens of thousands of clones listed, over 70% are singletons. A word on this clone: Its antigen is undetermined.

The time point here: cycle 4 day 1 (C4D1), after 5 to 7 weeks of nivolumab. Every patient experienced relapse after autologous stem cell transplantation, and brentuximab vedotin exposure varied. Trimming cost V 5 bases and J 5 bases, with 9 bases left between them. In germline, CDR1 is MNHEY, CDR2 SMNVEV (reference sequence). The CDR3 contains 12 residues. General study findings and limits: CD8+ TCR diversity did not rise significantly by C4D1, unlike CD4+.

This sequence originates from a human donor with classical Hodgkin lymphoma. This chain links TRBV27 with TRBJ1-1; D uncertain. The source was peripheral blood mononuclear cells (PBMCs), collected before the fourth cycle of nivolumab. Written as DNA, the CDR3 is TGTGCCAGCAGTCGGACGGGGACTGAAGCTTTCTTT. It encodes CASSRTGTEAFF.